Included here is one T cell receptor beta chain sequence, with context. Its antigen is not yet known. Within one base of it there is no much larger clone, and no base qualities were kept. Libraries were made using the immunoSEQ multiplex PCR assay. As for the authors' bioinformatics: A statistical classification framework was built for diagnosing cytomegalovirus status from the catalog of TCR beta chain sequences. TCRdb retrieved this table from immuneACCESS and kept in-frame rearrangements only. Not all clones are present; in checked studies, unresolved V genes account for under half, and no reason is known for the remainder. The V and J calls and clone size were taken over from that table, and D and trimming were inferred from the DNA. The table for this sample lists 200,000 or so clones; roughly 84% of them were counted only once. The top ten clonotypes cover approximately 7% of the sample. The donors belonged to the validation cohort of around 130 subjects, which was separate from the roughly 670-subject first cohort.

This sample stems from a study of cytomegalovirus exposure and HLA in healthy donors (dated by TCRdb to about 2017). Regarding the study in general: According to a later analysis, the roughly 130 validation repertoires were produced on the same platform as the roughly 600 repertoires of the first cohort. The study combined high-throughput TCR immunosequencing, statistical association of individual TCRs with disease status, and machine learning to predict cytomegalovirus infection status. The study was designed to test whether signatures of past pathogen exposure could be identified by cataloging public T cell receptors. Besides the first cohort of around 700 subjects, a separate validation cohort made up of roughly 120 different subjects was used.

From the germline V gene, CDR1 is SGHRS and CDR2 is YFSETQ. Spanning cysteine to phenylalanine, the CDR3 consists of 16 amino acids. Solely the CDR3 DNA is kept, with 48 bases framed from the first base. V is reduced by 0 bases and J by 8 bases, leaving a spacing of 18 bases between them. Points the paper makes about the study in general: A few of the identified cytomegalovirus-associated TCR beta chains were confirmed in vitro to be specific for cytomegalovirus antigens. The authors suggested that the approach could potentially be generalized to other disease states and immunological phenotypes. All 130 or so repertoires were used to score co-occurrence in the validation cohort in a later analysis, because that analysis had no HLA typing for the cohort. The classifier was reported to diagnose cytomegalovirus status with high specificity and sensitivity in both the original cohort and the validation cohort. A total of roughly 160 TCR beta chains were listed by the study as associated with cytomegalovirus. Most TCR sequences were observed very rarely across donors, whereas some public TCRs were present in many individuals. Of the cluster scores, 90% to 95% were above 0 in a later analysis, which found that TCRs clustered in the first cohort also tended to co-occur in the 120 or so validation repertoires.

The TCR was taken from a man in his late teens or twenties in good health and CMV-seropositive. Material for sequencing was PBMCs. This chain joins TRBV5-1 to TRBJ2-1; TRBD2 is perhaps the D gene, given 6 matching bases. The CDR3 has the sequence CASSLGGGEDSYEQFF. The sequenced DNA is TGCGCCAGCAGCTTGGGGGGAGGAGAGGATTCTTATGAGCAGTTCTTC.